One and the same sample provided the 20 T cell receptor beta chains below, sequenced in a study of blood T cell repertoires in COVID-19. Only in-frame clones appear in the TCRdb table, and some are missing; sequencing was by immunoSEQ multiplex PCR. The sample records about 200,000 clones, 70% to 90% being singletons. The sample was peripheral blood. The receptor set was obtained from a woman over 75 with acute or convalescent COVID-19.

The gene calls are TRBV6-5 and TRBJ1-5, with a possible D match to TRBD1 (5 bases). CDR3 length equals 14 residues. Germline CDR1 reads MNHEY; CDR2 reads SVGAGI. The germline V and J ends were trimmed by 7 bases and 3 bases, with 13 bases remaining between them. This chain's CDR3 is CASNGHGPNQPQHF. CDR3 nucleotide sequence: TGTGCCAGCAACGGACACGGACCCAATCAGCCCCAGCATTTT.

The rearrangement joins TRBV28 to TRBJ1-3; 7 bases align to TRBD1. Germline CDR1 reads MDHEN; CDR2 reads SYDVKM. The CDR3 consists of 14 residues. Unmatched junction bases numbered 7, after V lost 6 bases and J lost 5 bases. CDR3 residues: CASRSDRVRNTIYF. The CDR3 DNA reads TGTGCCAGCAGAAGTGACAGGGTCCGAAACACCATATATTTT.

This clone was seen a few times. J is TRBJ1-2 and V is TRBV5-4; D is unresolved. Germline CDR1 reads SGHNT; CDR2 reads YYREEE (reference sequence). Trimming removed 4 bases from V and 2 bases from J, with 12 bases in between. This CDR3 is 14 amino acids long. The CDR3 region is CASSPGGRNYGYTF. DNA for the CDR3: TGTGCCAGCAGCCCAGGTGGAAGAAACTATGGCTACACCTTC.

J is TRBJ1-4 and V is TRBV19; possibly TRBD1 for D (5 bases). Germline assignment: CDR1 LNHDA and CDR2 SQIVND (reference sequence). CDR3 length equals 16 residues. V shed 0 bases and J shed 8 bases, with 16 bases lying between them. CDR3 DNA sequence: TGTGCCAGTAGTATAGACTCGACAGTCCTAAGGGAAAAACTGTTTTTT. It encodes CASSIDSTVLREKLFF.

The J gene is TRBJ1-3, the V gene TRBV5-1, with 10 bases lining up with TRBD1. Germline CDR1 SGHRS, CDR2 YFSETQ. The V segment lost 1 base and the J segment 2 bases; nucleotides outside the gene matches: 6. This CDR3 is 17 amino acids long. CDR3 loop: CASSLSTGGSAGNTIYF. CDR3 DNA sequence: TGCGCCAGCAGCTTGTCGACAGGGGGCTCGGCTGGAAACACCATATATTTT.

The chain has TRBV6-4 and TRBJ2-3, with D perhaps TRBD2 (6 bases). CDR3 length: 13 residues. Germline V CDR1 and CDR2: MRHNA, SNTAGT. The V gene lost 6 bases and the J gene lost 2 bases, with 9 bases spanning the gap. The CDR3 coding sequence is TGTGCCAGCAGGGGACTTAACACAGATACGCAGTATTTT. Translation: CASRGLNTDTQYF.

Details on this clone: This specimen includes other DNA sequences encoding the same CDR3. The chain joins TRBV19 to TRBJ1-1; 7 bases match TRBD1. The length of the CDR3 is 12 residues. The germline V gene has CDR1 LNHDA and CDR2 SQIVND (reference sequence). V shed 11 bases and J 0 bases; nucleotides not matched to a gene: 3. CDR3 region: CASGQLNTEAFF. The CDR3 DNA reads TGTGCCTCGGGACAGTTGAACACTGAAGCTTTCTTT. Based on the CDR3 plus reference TRBV19 and TRBJ1-1, the full variable domain is DGGITQSPKYLFRKEGQNVTLSCEQNLNHDAMYWYRQDPGQGLRLIYYSQIVNDFQKGDIAEGYSVSREKKESFPLTVTSAQKNPTAFYLCASGQLNTEAFFGQGTRLTVV.

V usage is TRBV19 and J usage is TRBJ1-5, with D tentatively TRBD1 (5 bases). The CDR3 has 13 amino acids. Germline V gene sequence: CDR1 LNHDA, CDR2 SQIVND (reference sequence). V was cut by 6 bases and J by 2 bases, with 8 bases left in between. DNA for the CDR3: TGTGCCAGTAGCGACAGCCGCAATCAGCCCCAGCATTTT. Residues: CASSDSRNQPQHF. The full variable domain, its missing parts supplied by reference TRBV19 and TRBJ1-5, is DGGITQSPKYLFRKEGQNVTLSCEQNLNHDAMYWYRQDPGQGLRLIYYSQIVNDFQKGDIAEGYSVSREKKESFPLTVTSAQKNPTAFYLCASSDSRNQPQHFGDGTRLSIL.

The chain carries TRBV30 and TRBJ1-4; 7 bases map to TRBD1. The germline gives CDR1 GTSNPN, CDR2 SVGIG (reference sequence). V was pared by 5 bases and J by 7 bases, with 7 bases of the junction left unmatched. CDR3 length: 13 residues. The CDR3 nucleotides are TGTGCCTGGGGTGGGACAGTAGGTGAAAAACTGTTTTTT. Encoded protein: CAWGGTVGEKLFF.

The J gene is TRBJ2-7, the V gene TRBV9, with TRBD1 matching over 11 bases. Trimming at V came to 0 bases and at J to 3 bases, leaving 5 bases not matched to a gene. The CDR3 has 16 amino acids. Germline CDR1 reads SGDLS; CDR2 reads YYNGEE. In nucleotides, the CDR3 is TGTGCCAGCAGCGTAGGAGAGGGACAGGGGGGCTACGAGCAGTACTTC. Amino acid sequence: CASSVGEGQGGYEQYF.

The V call is TRBV21-1, the J call TRBJ2-5; no DNA check was done on the table's D call, TRBD2. TRBV21-1 is a pseudogene locus. The CDR3 is 16 residues long. As DNA, the CDR3 is TGTGCCAGCAGCAAAGCCGCGGGAGCAGGGGAAGAGACCCAGTACTTC. Translation: CASSKAAGAGEETQYF.

This clone has only one observation. This sequence joins TRBV18 and TRBJ2-7, with a weak D call TRBD1 (5 bases). The CDR3 is 14 amino acids. Germline CDR1 and CDR2: KGHSH and LQKENI. V shed 5 bases and J shed 0 bases, with 11 bases lying between them. The CDR3 DNA is TGTGCCAGCTCAACGGTCGACAGCTCCTACGAGCAGTACTTC. Its translation is CASSTVDSSYEQYF.

V is TRBV19 and J is TRBJ1-5; 12 bases align to TRBD1. The CDR3 length is 19 residues. Germline lookup yields CDR1 LNHDA and CDR2 SQIVND (reference sequence). J gave up 4 bases and V 4 bases, and 14 bases lay outside the gene matches. The CDR3 bases are TGTGCCAGTAGTACCTACTCCGGGACAGGGGGCGCTTGGAATCAGCCCCAGCATTTT. It translates to CASSTYSGTGGAWNQPQHF.

The chain joins TRBV5-1 to TRBJ2-1; 7 bases align to TRBD2. In germline, CDR1 is SGHRS, CDR2 YFSETQ. The CDR3 totals 14 residues. V dropped 4 bases and J dropped 9; count of bases not matched to a gene: 10. The CDR3 bases are TGCGCCAGCAGCAGGGAGGGAAATCTAGGTGAGCAGTTCTTC. Protein product: CASSREGNLGEQFF. The full variable domain, with the rest looked up from reference TRBV5-1 and TRBJ2-1, is KAGVTQTPRYLIKTRGQQVTLSCSPISGHRSVSWYQQTPGQGLQFLFEYFSETQRNKGNFPGRFSGRQFSNSRSEMNVSTLELGDSALYLCASSREGNLGEQFFGPGTRLTVL.

The rearrangement joins TRBV12-3 or TRBV12-4 to TRBJ1-1; TRBD1 aligns across 9 bases. V lost 9 bases, J lost 12 bases, and 8 bases stayed unmatched. This CDR3 has 11 residues. CDR3 bases: TGTGCCAGTCGGACAGGGGACGAATCTTTCTTT. Encoded protein: CASRTGDESFF.

The chain employs TRBV9 and TRBJ1-3; D is uncertain. This CDR3 spans 16 amino acids. In germline, CDR1 is SGDLS, CDR2 YYNGEE. V was clipped by 4 bases and J by 0 bases, with 14 bases between them. CDR3 DNA sequence: TGTGCCAGCAGCCCCTCAGGTGCCCTCTCTGGAAACACCATATATTTT. This codes for CASSPSGALSGNTIYF.

This sequence joins TRBV28 and TRBJ1-5; D is undetermined. The germline gives CDR1 MDHEN, CDR2 SYDVKM. The germline V and J ends were trimmed by 4 bases and 3 bases, with 10 bases remaining between them. This CDR3 is 14 amino acids long. Here the CDR3 DNA reads TGTGCCAGCAGTTCCTTCCAGGTCAATCAGCCCCAGCATTTT. This encodes CASSSFQVNQPQHF.

This rearrangement joins TRBV6-2 or TRBV6-3 to TRBJ2-5; D is unresolved. This CDR3 region has 11 residues. V gave up 4 bases and J gave up 5 bases, with 5 bases separating them. Germline CDR1 MNHEY, CDR2 SVGEGT. CDR3 sequence (DNA): TGTGCCAGCAGTTCCCTCGAGACCCAGTACTTC. Amino acid sequence: CASSSLETQYF.

V and J are TRBV6-5 and TRBJ2-7, with a weak D call TRBD1 (6 bases). Germline V lookup: CDR1 MNHEY, CDR2 SVGAGI. This CDR3 comprises 12 residues. The germline V and J ends were trimmed by 8 bases and 5 bases, with 13 bases remaining between them. CDR3 bases: TGTGCCAGCCGCACAGGGAGCCACGAGCAGTACTTC. This codes for CASRTGSHEQYF.

The V call is TRBV6-5, the J call TRBJ1-4; D not resolved. Germline V lookup: CDR1 MNHEY, CDR2 SVGAGI. The CDR3 sequence is 14 residues long. Trimming took 6 bases from V and 0 from J, leaving 8 bases between them. In DNA form, the CDR3 reads TGTGCCAGCAGGGTGCTAGCAACTAATGAAAAACTGTTTTTT. Its protein product is CASRVLATNEKLFF.